This passage covers 8 T cell receptor beta chains from one sample sequenced in a study of blood T cell repertoires in COVID-19. Repertoires were generated with immunoSEQ multiplex PCR, while TCRdb's copy carries only in-frame clones and drops some. The sample has about 87,000 clones; approximately 85% are singletons. The sequencing sample was made of peripheral blood. Source of these receptors: a woman aged 80 or older with COVID-19, enrolled during active disease.

The gene calls are TRBV28 and TRBJ1-6, with a tentative D call TRBD1 (5 bases). Trimming removed 6 bases from V and 7 bases from J, with 13 bases in between. This CDR3 is built from 14 residues. The V gene's germline CDR1 is MDHEN and CDR2 SYDVKM. CDR3 loop: CASRWTMRNSPLHF. The DNA for the CDR3 is TGTGCCAGCAGATGGACAATGAGGAATTCACCCCTCCACTTT.

This chain uses TRBV7-2 with TRBJ2-5; possibly TRBD2 for D (5 bases). V lost 0 bases to trimming and J lost 13 bases, with 18 bases between them. CDR1 SGHTA and CDR2 FQGNSA come from the germline V gene. There are 14 residues in the CDR3. This CDR3 reads CASSLAQSGGPRYF. The CDR3 nucleotides are TGTGCCAGCAGCTTAGCGCAGAGCGGAGGCCCAAGGTACTTC.

This clone was seen just once. The V gene is TRBV28, the J gene TRBJ2-5, with 7 positions matching TRBD1. This CDR3 contains 16 residues. Germline CDR1 is MDHEN and CDR2 is SYDVKM. With 5 bases clipped from V and 5 bases from J, the junction kept 14 bases outside the gene matches. Here the CDR3 reads CASSRGGRGSVETQYF. CDR3 bases: TGTGCCAGCAGTCGAGGGGGCAGGGGTTCGGTCGAGACCCAGTACTTC.

The chain carries TRBV11-2 and TRBJ1-6, with D possibly matching TRBD1 (6 bases). The CDR3 extends over 15 amino acids. Germline V gene sequence: CDR1 SGHAT, CDR2 FQNNGV. The ends were cut back, 1 base at V and 10 bases at J, with 14 bases in the middle. The CDR3 sequence is CASSLASQGSSPLHF. The CDR3, as DNA: TGTGCCAGCAGCTTAGCTTCACAGGGAAGCTCACCCCTCCACTTT.

The rearrangement joins TRBV9 to TRBJ2-7, with 8 nucleotides matching TRBD2. V was pared by 0 bases and J by 2 bases, with 4 bases of the junction left unmatched. The germline V gene encodes CDR1 SGDLS and CDR2 YYNGEE. The CDR3 consists of 15 residues. The CDR3 protein is CASSVGLAGTYEQYF. The CDR3 nucleotides are TGTGCCAGCAGCGTAGGATTAGCGGGGACCTACGAGCAGTACTTC.

The rearrangement uses TRBV19 and TRBJ1-2; 9 bases agree with TRBD1. Germline-derived CDR1 and CDR2 are LNHDA and SQIVND (reference sequence). J lost 8 bases, V lost 7 bases, and 23 bases had no gene match. The CDR3 has 18 residues. For the CDR3, the DNA is TGTGCCAGTACCCCAACCCCGGGACAGGGTCCACGTGTCCGGGGCTACACCTTC. Encoded protein: CASTPTPGQGPRVRGYTF. The full variable domain, with the rest looked up from reference TRBV19 and TRBJ1-2, is DGGITQSPKYLFRKEGQNVTLSCEQNLNHDAMYWYRQDPGQGLRLIYYSQIVNDFQKGDIAEGYSVSREKKESFPLTVTSAQKNPTAFYLCASTPTPGQGPRVRGYTFGSGTRLTVV.

V usage is TRBV10-3 and J usage is TRBJ2-3; 9 bases are a match to TRBD1. The germline CDR1 and CDR2 sequences are ENHRY and SYGVKD. CDR3 length: 14 amino acids. V was clipped by 10 bases and J by 0 bases; unmatched bases: 5. The CDR3 region is CATRDRASTDTQYF. The CDR3 region has the DNA TGTGCCACGAGGGACAGGGCCAGCACAGATACGCAGTATTTT.

The chain is built from TRBV6-1 and TRBJ2-5, with 13 bases matching TRBD2. Germline CDR1 and CDR2: MNHNS and SASEGT. The trim removed 2 bases at V and 7 bases at J, leaving 4 bases unmatched. The CDR3 has 15 amino acids. DNA of the CDR3: TGTGCCAGCAGTGAAAGAACTAGCGGGGGGGGGACCCAGTACTTC. The encoded protein is CASSERTSGGGTQYF.